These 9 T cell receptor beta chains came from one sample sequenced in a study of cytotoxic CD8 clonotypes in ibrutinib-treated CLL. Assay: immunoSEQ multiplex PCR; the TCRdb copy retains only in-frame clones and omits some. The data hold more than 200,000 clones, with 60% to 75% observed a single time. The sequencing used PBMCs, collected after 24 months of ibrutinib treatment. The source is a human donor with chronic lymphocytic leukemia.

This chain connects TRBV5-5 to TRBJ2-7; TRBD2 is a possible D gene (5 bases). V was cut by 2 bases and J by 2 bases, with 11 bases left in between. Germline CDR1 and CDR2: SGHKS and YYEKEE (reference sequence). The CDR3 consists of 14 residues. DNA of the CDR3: TGTGCCAGCAGCTTCGGGGTCAGCACCTACGAGCAGTACTTC. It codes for CASSFGVSTYEQYF.

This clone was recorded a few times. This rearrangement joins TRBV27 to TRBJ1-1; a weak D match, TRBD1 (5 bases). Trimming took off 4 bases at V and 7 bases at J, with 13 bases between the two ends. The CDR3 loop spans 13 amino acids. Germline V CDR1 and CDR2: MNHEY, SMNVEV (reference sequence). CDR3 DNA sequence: TGTGCCAGCAGTTCCCAGTTGGGGGGTGAAGCTTTCTTT. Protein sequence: CASSSQLGGEAFF.

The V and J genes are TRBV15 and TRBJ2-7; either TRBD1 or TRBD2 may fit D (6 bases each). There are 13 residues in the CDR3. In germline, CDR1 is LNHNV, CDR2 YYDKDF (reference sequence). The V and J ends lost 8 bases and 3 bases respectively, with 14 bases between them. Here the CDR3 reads CATDDGGSYEQYF. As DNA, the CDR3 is TGTGCCACCGATGACGGGGGCAGCTACGAGCAGTACTTC.

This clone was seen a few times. CDR3 DNA: TGCAGCGTCCGGGAGCCAGGCACTGAAGCTTTCTTT. It yields the protein CSVREPGTEAFF. The genes are TRBV29-1 and TRBJ1-1; D gene unclear. Between the trimmed V and J ends, which lost 6 bases and 4 bases, there was a span of 12 bases. The length of the CDR3 is 12 residues. Per germline, CDR1 SQVTM and CDR2 ANQGSEA. Full variable domain (rest looked up from reference TRBV29-1 and TRBJ1-1): SAVISQKPSRDICQRGTSLTIQCQVDSQVTMMFWYRQQPGQSLTLIATANQGSEATYESGFVIDKFPISRPNLTFSTLTVSNMSPEDSSIYLCSVREPGTEAFFGQGTRLTVV.

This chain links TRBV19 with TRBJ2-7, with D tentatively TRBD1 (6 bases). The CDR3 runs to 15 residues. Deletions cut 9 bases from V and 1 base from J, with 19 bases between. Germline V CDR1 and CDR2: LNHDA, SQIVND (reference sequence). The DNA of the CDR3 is TGTGCCAGCACCAAACAGGGAGTAGGGTCCTACGAGCAGTACTTC. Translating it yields CASTKQGVGSYEQYF.

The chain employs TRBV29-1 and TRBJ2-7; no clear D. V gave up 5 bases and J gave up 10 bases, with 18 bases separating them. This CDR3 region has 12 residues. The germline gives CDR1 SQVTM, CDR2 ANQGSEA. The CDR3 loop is CSVLGPGVSQYF. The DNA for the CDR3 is TGCAGCGTTCTAGGACCCGGTGTTAGTCAGTACTTC.

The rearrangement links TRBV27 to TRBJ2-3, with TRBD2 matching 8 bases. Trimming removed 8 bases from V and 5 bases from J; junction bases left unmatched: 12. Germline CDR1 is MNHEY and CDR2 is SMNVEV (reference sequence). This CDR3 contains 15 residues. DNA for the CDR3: TGTGCCAGCCTGAGGCGGGCGGGAGGAGGAGATACGCAGTATTTT. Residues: CASLRRAGGGDTQYF.

CDR3 sequence (DNA): TGTGCCAGCAGCGAGACCGGGACTACACGAGGCATTCAGTACTTC. As protein: CASSETGTTRGIQYF. This sequence joins TRBV9 and TRBJ2-4; 7 bases agree with TRBD2. J gave up 9 bases and V 3 bases, and 12 bases lay outside the gene matches. The CDR3 sequence is 15 residues long. Germline V gene sequence: CDR1 SGDLS, CDR2 YYNGEE.

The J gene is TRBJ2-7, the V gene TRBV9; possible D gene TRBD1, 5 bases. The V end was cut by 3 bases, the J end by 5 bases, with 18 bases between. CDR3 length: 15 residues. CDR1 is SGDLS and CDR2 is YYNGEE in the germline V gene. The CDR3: CASSETGRVLDEQYF. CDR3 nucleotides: TGTGCCAGCAGCGAGACGGGCAGGGTGCTCGACGAGCAGTACTTC.